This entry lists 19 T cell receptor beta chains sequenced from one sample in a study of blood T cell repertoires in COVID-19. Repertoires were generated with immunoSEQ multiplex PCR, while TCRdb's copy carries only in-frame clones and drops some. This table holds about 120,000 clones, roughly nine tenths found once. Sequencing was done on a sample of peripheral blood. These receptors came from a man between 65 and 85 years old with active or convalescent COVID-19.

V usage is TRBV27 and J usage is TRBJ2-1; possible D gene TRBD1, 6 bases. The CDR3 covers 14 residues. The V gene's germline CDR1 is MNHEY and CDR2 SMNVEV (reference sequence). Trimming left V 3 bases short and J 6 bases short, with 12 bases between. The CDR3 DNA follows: TGTGCCAGCAGTTTTACAGGGATACTCAATGAGCAGTTCTTC. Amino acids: CASSFTGILNEQFF.

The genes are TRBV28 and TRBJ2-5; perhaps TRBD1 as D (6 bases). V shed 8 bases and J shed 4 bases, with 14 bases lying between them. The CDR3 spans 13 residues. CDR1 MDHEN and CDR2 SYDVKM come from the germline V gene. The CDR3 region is CASALGARETQYF. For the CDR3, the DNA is TGTGCCAGCGCTTTGGGGGCCAGAGAGACCCAGTACTTC. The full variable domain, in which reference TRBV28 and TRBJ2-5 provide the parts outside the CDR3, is DVKVTQSSRYLVKRTGEKVFLECVQDMDHENMFWYRQDPGLGLRLIYFSYDVKMKEKGDIPEGYSVSREKKERFSLILESASTNQTSMYLCASALGARETQYFGPGTRLLVL.

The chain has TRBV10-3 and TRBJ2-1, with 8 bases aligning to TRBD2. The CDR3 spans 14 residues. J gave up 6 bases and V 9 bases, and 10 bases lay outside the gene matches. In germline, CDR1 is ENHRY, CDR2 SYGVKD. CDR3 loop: CAISIGLALNEQFF. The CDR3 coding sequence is TGTGCCATTTCAATAGGACTAGCTCTCAATGAGCAGTTCTTC.

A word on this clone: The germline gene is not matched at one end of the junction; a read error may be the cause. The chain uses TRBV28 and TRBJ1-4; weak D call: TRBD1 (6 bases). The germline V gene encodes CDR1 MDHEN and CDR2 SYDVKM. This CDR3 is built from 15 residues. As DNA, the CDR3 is TGTGCCAGCAGGCCCCAGGGGCGAACTCATGAAAAACTGTTTTTT. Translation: CASRPQGRTHEKLFF.

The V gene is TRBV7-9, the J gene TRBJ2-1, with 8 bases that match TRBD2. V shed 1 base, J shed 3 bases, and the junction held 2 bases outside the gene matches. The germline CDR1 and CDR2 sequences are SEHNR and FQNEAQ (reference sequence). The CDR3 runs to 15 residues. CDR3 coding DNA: TGTGCCAGCAGCTTAGTCCTAGCGGGCTACAATGAGCAGTTCTTC. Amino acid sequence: CASSLVLAGYNEQFF. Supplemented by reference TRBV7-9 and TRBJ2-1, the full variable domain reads DTGVSQNPRHKITKRGQNVTFRCDPISEHNRLYWYRQTLGQGPEFLTYFQNEAQLEKSRLLSDRFSAERPKGSFSTLEIQRTEQGDSAMYLCASSLVLAGYNEQFFGPGTRLTVL.

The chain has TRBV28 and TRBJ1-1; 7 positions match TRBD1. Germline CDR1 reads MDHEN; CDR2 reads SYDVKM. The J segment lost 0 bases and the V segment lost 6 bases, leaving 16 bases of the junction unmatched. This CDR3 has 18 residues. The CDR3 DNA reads TGTGCCAGCAGCCCTACCGTCCGACAGGGTAACATGAACACTGAAGCTTTCTTT. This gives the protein CASSPTVRQGNMNTEAFF.

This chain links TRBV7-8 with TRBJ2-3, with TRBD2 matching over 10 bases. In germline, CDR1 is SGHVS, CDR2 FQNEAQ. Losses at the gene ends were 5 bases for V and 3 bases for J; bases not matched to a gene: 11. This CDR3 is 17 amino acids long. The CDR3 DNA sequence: TGTGCCAGCAGCCCATCCCGCTTAGCGGGAGGTACAGATACGCAGTATTTT. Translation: CASSPSRLAGGTDTQYF.

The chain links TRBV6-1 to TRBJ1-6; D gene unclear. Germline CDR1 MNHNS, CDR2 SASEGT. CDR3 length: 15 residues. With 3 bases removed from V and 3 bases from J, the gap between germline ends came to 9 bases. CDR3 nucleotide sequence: TGTGCCAGCAGTGATGGCAGTTTCTATAATTCACCCCTCCACTTT. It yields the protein CASSDGSFYNSPLHF.

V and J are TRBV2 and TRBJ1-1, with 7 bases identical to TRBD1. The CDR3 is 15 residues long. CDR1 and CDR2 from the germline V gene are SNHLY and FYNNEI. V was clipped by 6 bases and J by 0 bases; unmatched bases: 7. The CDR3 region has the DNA TGTGCCAGCAGCGCCCCGGGACAGTTGAACACTGAAGCTTTCTTT. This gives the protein CASSAPGQLNTEAFF.

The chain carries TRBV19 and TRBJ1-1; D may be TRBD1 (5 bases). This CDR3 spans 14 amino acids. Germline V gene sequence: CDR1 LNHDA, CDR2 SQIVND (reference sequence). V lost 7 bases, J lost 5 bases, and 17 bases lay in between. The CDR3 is CASKPDSGLTEAFF. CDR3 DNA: TGTGCCAGTAAACCCGACAGTGGGCTTACTGAAGCTTTCTTT.

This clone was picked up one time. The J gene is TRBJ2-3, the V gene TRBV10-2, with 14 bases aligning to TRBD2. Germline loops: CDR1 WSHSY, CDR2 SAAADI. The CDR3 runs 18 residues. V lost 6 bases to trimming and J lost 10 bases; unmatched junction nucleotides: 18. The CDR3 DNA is TGCGCCAGCAGCAGGGGGCCCGGACTAGCGGGAGGAGGGGACGCGCAGTATTTT. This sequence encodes CASSRGPGLAGGGDAQYF.

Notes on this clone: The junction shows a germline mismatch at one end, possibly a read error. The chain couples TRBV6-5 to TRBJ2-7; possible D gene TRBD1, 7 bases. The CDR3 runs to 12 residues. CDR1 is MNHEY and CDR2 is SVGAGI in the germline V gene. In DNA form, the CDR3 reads TGTGCCAGCAGTCCGGGGGACAGCTCAAACCCCTTC. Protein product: CASSPGDSSNPF.

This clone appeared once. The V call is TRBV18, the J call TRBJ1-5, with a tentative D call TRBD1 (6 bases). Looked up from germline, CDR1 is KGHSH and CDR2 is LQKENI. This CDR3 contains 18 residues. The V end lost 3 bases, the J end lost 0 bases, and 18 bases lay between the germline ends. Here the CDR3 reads CASSPLRGGGNSNQPQHF. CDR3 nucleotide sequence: TGTGCCAGCTCACCCCTGAGAGGGGGAGGGAATAGCAATCAGCCCCAGCATTTT.

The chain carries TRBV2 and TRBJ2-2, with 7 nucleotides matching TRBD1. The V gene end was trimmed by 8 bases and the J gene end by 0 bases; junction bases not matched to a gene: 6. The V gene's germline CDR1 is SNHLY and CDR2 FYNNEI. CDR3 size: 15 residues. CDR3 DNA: TGTGCCAGCTCTAGCCAGGGGGCGAACACCGGGGAGCTGTTTTTT. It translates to CASSSQGANTGELFF.

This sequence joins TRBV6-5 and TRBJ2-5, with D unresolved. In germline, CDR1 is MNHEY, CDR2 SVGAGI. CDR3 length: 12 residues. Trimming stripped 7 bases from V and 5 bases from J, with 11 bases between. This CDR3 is CASTTPPETQYF. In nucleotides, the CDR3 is TGTGCCAGCACGACACCGCCCGAGACCCAGTACTTC.

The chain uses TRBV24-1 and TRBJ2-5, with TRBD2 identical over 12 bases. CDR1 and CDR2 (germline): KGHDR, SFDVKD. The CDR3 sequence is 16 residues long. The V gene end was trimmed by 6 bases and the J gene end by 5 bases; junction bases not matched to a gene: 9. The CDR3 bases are TGTGCCACCAGTTTCGGGCTAGCGGGAGGGCCGGAGACCCAGTACTTC. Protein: CATSFGLAGGPETQYF.

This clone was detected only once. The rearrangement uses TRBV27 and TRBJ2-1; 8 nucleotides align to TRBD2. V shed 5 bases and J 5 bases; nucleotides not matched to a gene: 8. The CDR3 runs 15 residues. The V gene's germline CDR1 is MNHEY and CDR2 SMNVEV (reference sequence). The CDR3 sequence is CASSQLAATHNEQFF. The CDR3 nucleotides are TGTGCCAGCAGTCAACTAGCGGCGACTCACAATGAGCAGTTCTTC.

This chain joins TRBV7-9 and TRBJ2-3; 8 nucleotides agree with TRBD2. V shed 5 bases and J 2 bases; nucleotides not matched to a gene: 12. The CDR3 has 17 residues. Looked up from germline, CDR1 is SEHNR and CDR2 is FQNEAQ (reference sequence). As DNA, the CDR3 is TGTGCCAGCAGCGTAAGAGCGACAGCGGGGGACACAGATACGCAGTATTTT. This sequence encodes CASSVRATAGDTDTQYF.

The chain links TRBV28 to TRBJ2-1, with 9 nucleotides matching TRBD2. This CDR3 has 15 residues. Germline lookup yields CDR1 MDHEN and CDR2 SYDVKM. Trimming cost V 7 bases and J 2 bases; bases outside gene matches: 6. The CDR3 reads CASNLAGPAYNEQFF. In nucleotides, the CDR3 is TGTGCCAGCAACCTAGCGGGGCCCGCCTACAATGAGCAGTTCTTC.